This TCR beta chain was captured in a study of PD-1 blockade in classical Hodgkin lymphoma. Produced via immunoSEQ multiplex PCR; TCRdb's table is partial and in-frame only. The sample consists of under 20,000 clones, around 80% of them appearing once. The germline CDR1 and CDR2 sequences are LNHDA and SQIVND (reference sequence). V gave up 8 bases and J gave up 6 bases, with 10 bases separating them. The CDR3 loop spans 12 amino acids. In regard to this clone: Its antigen remains unidentified.

Study-wide findings and caveats: Unlike CD8+ TCR diversity, which did not rise significantly by C4D1, CD4+ TCR diversity did.

Noted time point: cycle 4 day 1 (C4D1), after more than five weeks of nivolumab. The patients all showed relapse after autologous stem cell transplantation, while their brentuximab vedotin exposure varied. This chain connects TRBV19 to TRBJ2-2, with unresolved D. Sequenced here: peripheral blood mononuclear cells (PBMCs), sampled before the fourth cycle of nivolumab. The sequence was collected from a human donor with classical Hodgkin lymphoma. As DNA, the CDR3 is TGTGCCAGTCAACCTTGGGCCGGGGAGCTGTTTTTT. Encoded protein: CASQPWAGELFF.